A selection of T cell receptor beta chains follows, all from one sample in a study of shared clonotypes between healthy human individuals. Only in-frame clones appear in the TCRdb table, and some are missing; sequencing was by immunoSEQ multiplex PCR. Among approximately 1.1 million clones, approximately 80% were seen once, and the ten largest hold 0.52%. Material: memory CD4+ T cells from PBMCs. These receptor sequences come from a man between 18 and 35 years old in good health. Some clones in this sample may be carry-over from other donors' samples. CDR3s include the opening cysteine and the closing phenylalanine or tryptophan. Each record gives: clone size, D gene, V gene, J gene, CDR3 DNA, CDR3 protein. D genes are given only for firm matches. For some rows the clone size is stated as once, few or many, or as a class when expanded; others skip it.

clone_size: -
d_call: -
v_call: TRBV27
j_call: TRBJ1-1
cdr3_nt: TGTGCCAGCAGTTTATCGGCCAGGGTCACTGAAGCTTTCTTT
cdr3_aa: CASSLSARVTEAFF

clone_size: -
d_call: TRBD2
v_call: TRBV4-1
j_call: TRBJ2-7
cdr3_nt: TGCGCCAGCAGCCAAAACATAGCGGGAGCCTCAGGGAACGAGCAGTACTTC
cdr3_aa: CASSQNIAGASGNEQYF

clone_size: -
d_call: -
v_call: TRBV7-8
j_call: TRBJ1-1
cdr3_nt: TGTGCCAGCAGCTTAGTGCCCAGGACAATGAACACTGAAGCTTTCTTT
cdr3_aa: CASSLVPRTMNTEAFF

clone_size: many
d_call: -
v_call: TRBV7-3
j_call: TRBJ2-3
cdr3_nt: TGTGCCAGCAGCACCACAACAGGGACAGATACGCAGTATTTT
cdr3_aa: CASSTTTGTDTQYF

clone_size: many
d_call: TRBD2
v_call: TRBV5-1
j_call: TRBJ2-3
cdr3_nt: TGCGCCAGCAGCTTGGGGACTAGCGGCTACACAGATACGCAGTATTTT
cdr3_aa: CASSLGTSGYTDTQYF

clone_size: -
d_call: -
v_call: TRBV6-1
j_call: TRBJ2-6
cdr3_nt: TGTGCCAGTAGTTCACCCGGCTCTGGGGCCAACGTCCTGACTTTC
cdr3_aa: CASSSPGSGANVLTF

clone_size: -
d_call: -
v_call: TRBV28
j_call: TRBJ2-7
cdr3_nt: TGTGCCAGCAGTTACCAGGTACGCGAGCAGTACTTC
cdr3_aa: CASSYQVREQYF

clone_size: -
d_call: -
v_call: TRBV28
j_call: TRBJ2-5
cdr3_nt: TGTGCCAGCAGTTTAGGGAGTACCCAGTACTTC
cdr3_aa: CASSLGSTQYF

clone_size: -
d_call: -
v_call: TRBV9
j_call: TRBJ2-5
cdr3_nt: TGTGCCAGCAGCGTTAACGGACAGTCCCAAGAGACCCAGTACTTC
cdr3_aa: CASSVNGQSQETQYF

clone_size: -
d_call: -
v_call: TRBV30
j_call: TRBJ2-7
cdr3_nt: TGTGCCTGGAGAAGAGGGAGCGGCGCATCTCGAAGCTACGAGCAGTACTTC
cdr3_aa: CAWRRGSGASRSYEQYF

clone_size: -
d_call: -
v_call: TRBV5-1
j_call: TRBJ2-7
cdr3_nt: TGCGCCAGCAGTTTTGGACAGAACTACGAGCAGTACTTC
cdr3_aa: CASSFGQNYEQYF

clone_size: -
d_call: -
v_call: TRBV5-1
j_call: TRBJ2-1
cdr3_nt: TGCGCCAGCAGCTTGGCGGGTGATTCCTACAATGAGCAGTTCTTC
cdr3_aa: CASSLAGDSYNEQFF

clone_size: -
d_call: -
v_call: TRBV6-1
j_call: TRBJ1-3
cdr3_nt: TGTGCCAGCAGTGAAATACTGAGTAGCTCTGGAAACACCATATATTTT
cdr3_aa: CASSEILSSSGNTIYF

clone_size: -
d_call: TRBD2
v_call: TRBV30
j_call: TRBJ2-3
cdr3_nt: TGTGCCTGGAGCGAGGGCAGGGAGGGTGTGACAGATACGCAGTATTTT
cdr3_aa: CAWSEGREGVTDTQYF

clone_size: -
d_call: -
v_call: TRBV2
j_call: TRBJ1-4
cdr3_nt: TGTGCCAGCAGGGACGGCAGTGCAACTAATGAAAAACTGTTTTTT
cdr3_aa: CASRDGSATNEKLFF

clone_size: -
d_call: -
v_call: TRBV27
j_call: TRBJ2-2
cdr3_nt: TGTGCCAGCAGTTTAGAGTATCCCGGGGAGCTGTTTTTT
cdr3_aa: CASSLEYPGELFF

clone_size: -
d_call: -
v_call: TRBV7-9
j_call: TRBJ1-1
cdr3_nt: TGTGCCAGCAGCTTAGCTCAGGCAGGGCTTCCCGAAGCTTTCTTT
cdr3_aa: CASSLAQAGLPEAFF

clone_size: -
d_call: -
v_call: TRBV27
j_call: TRBJ2-3
cdr3_nt: TGTGCCAGCAGCGTCCGGCGCCCTGGGGCAGATACGCAGTATTTT
cdr3_aa: CASSVRRPGADTQYF

clone_size: -
d_call: -
v_call: TRBV15
j_call: TRBJ1-4
cdr3_nt: TGTGCCACCAGCAGAGGGAAACAGGGTAATGAAAAACTGTTTTTT
cdr3_aa: CATSRGKQGNEKLFF

clone_size: -
d_call: -
v_call: TRBV9
j_call: TRBJ1-1
cdr3_nt: TGTGCCAGCAGCGTAGGCTCGAACACTGAAGCTTTCTTT
cdr3_aa: CASSVGSNTEAFF

clone_size: -
d_call: TRBD2
v_call: TRBV5-4
j_call: TRBJ2-6
cdr3_nt: TGTGCCAGCAGCCCGGGACTAGCGGGAGTCTCTGGGGCCAACGTCCTGACTTTC
cdr3_aa: CASSPGLAGVSGANVLTF

clone_size: -
d_call: TRBD1
v_call: TRBV7-3
j_call: TRBJ2-5
cdr3_nt: TGTGCCAGCAGCCAAGGGGGCATAGAGACCCAGTACTTC
cdr3_aa: CASSQGGIETQYF

clone_size: -
d_call: -
v_call: TRBV5-1
j_call: TRBJ1-1
cdr3_nt: TGCGCCAGCAGCCAGGGACGGACGGACACTGAAGCTTTCTTT
cdr3_aa: CASSQGRTDTEAFF

clone_size: -
d_call: -
v_call: TRBV19
j_call: TRBJ2-2
cdr3_nt: TGTGCCAGTAGTATAGGAGGCATCACCGGGGAGCTGTTTTTT
cdr3_aa: CASSIGGITGELFF

clone_size: -
d_call: -
v_call: TRBV6-1
j_call: TRBJ1-2
cdr3_nt: TGTGCCAGCAGCCCCCGGGGTCACCATGGCTACACCTTC
cdr3_aa: CASSPRGHHGYTF

clone_size: -
d_call: -
v_call: TRBV28
j_call: TRBJ2-1
cdr3_nt: TGTGCCAGCAACCCTCCGGACTACAATGAGCAGTTCTTC
cdr3_aa: CASNPPDYNEQFF

clone_size: -
d_call: -
v_call: TRBV18
j_call: TRBJ1-5
cdr3_nt: TGTGCCAGCTCACCCGGGGGCGCGGGTGGCAATCAGCCCCAGCATTTT
cdr3_aa: CASSPGGAGGNQPQHF

clone_size: -
d_call: -
v_call: TRBV6-6
j_call: TRBJ1-2
cdr3_nt: TGTGCCAGCAGGACCGGGGGAGACTATGGCTACACCTTC
cdr3_aa: CASRTGGDYGYTF

clone_size: -
d_call: TRBD1
v_call: TRBV19
j_call: TRBJ1-2
cdr3_nt: TGTGCCAGTAGTAGAGCGAGGGACAGAAGAAAAAACTATGGCTACACCTTC
cdr3_aa: CASSRARDRRKNYGYTF

clone_size: -
d_call: -
v_call: TRBV5-1
j_call: TRBJ2-7
cdr3_nt: TGCGCCAGCAGCTTCATAATGGGCGTAGGCGAGCAGTACTTC
cdr3_aa: CASSFIMGVGEQYF

clone_size: -
d_call: TRBD2
v_call: TRBV19
j_call: TRBJ2-1
cdr3_nt: TGTGCCAGTAGTATCTCCCACAAGCGCGGGACTAGCGGGAGGGTGCCCTACAATGAGCAGTTCTTC
cdr3_aa: CASSISHKRGTSGRVPYNEQFF

clone_size: -
d_call: TRBD1
v_call: TRBV5-4
j_call: TRBJ1-2
cdr3_nt: TGTGCCAGCAGCCCCGGGACAGGCAACTATGGCTACACCTTC
cdr3_aa: CASSPGTGNYGYTF

clone_size: -
d_call: -
v_call: TRBV28
j_call: TRBJ2-7
cdr3_nt: TGTGCCAGCAGTCCAGCGCTAACCTACGAGCAGTACTTC
cdr3_aa: CASSPALTYEQYF

clone_size: -
d_call: TRBD1
v_call: TRBV18
j_call: TRBJ2-2
cdr3_nt: TGTGCCAGCTCATGGGACAGGGCGGTCGAGCTGTTTTTT
cdr3_aa: CASSWDRAVELFF

clone_size: -
d_call: -
v_call: TRBV6-4
j_call: TRBJ2-1
cdr3_nt: TGTGCCAGCAGTTCCGGGACGCAGCAGTTCTTC
cdr3_aa: CASSSGTQQFF

clone_size: -
d_call: -
v_call: TRBV6-6
j_call: TRBJ2-5
cdr3_nt: TGTGCCAGCACCGAAGCTAGTGCGGGGCTAGAGACCCAGTACTTC
cdr3_aa: CASTEASAGLETQYF

clone_size: -
d_call: -
v_call: TRBV12-5
j_call: TRBJ2-3
cdr3_nt: TGTGCTAGTGGTTTGGCGACCGGGACTCTGAGTAACGGTTGGGCGCAGTATTTT
cdr3_aa: CASGLATGTLSNGWAQYF

clone_size: few
d_call: TRBD1
v_call: TRBV18
j_call: TRBJ1-1
cdr3_nt: TGTGCCAGCTCACCCAACAGGGGAAGGAAAAACACTGAAGCTTTCTTT
cdr3_aa: CASSPNRGRKNTEAFF

clone_size: -
d_call: TRBD1
v_call: TRBV30
j_call: TRBJ1-5
cdr3_nt: TGTGCCTGGAGTTTACAGGGGAATCAGCCCCAGCATTTT
cdr3_aa: CAWSLQGNQPQHF

clone_size: -
d_call: -
v_call: TRBV7-8
j_call: TRBJ1-3
cdr3_nt: TGTGCCAGCAGCTTCACTGCCTCGCCTGGAAACACCATATATTTT
cdr3_aa: CASSFTASPGNTIYF

clone_size: -
d_call: -
v_call: TRBV7-9
j_call: TRBJ2-7
cdr3_nt: TGTGCCAGCAGCTTCGTCGGCACCTTAGGGGGCGAGCAGTACTTC
cdr3_aa: CASSFVGTLGGEQYF

clone_size: few
d_call: TRBD2
v_call: TRBV19
j_call: TRBJ2-7
cdr3_nt: TGTGCCAGTAGTCTAGCGGGAGGGCCTGTGGAGCAGTACTTC
cdr3_aa: CASSLAGGPVEQYF

clone_size: -
d_call: -
v_call: TRBV28
j_call: TRBJ1-2
cdr3_nt: TGTGCCAGCAGTTTATCCGGGCGGTACACTAACTATGGCTACACCTTC
cdr3_aa: CASSLSGRYTNYGYTF

clone_size: once
d_call: TRBD2
v_call: TRBV18
j_call: TRBJ2-2
cdr3_nt: TGTGCCAGCTCACAACTAGCGGGGAACACCGGGGAGCTGTTTTTT
cdr3_aa: CASSQLAGNTGELFF

clone_size: -
d_call: TRBD2
v_call: TRBV7-9
j_call: TRBJ2-7
cdr3_nt: TGTGCCAGCAGCTCGTGGACTAGCGGGAGATCCTACGAGCAGTACTTC
cdr3_aa: CASSSWTSGRSYEQYF

clone_size: -
d_call: TRBD1
v_call: TRBV19
j_call: TRBJ1-5
cdr3_nt: TGTGCCAGTAAACAGGGGGCGAGCAATCAGCCCCAGCATTTT
cdr3_aa: CASKQGASNQPQHF

clone_size: once
d_call: TRBD2
v_call: TRBV29-1
j_call: TRBJ2-4
cdr3_nt: TGCAGCGTTGTGGGGGGGTCCCACATTCAGTACTTC
cdr3_aa: CSVVGGSHIQYF

clone_size: -
d_call: -
v_call: TRBV7-8
j_call: TRBJ1-1
cdr3_nt: TGTGCCAGCAGCACATACAGGGAGGAGGCTGAAGCTTTCTTT
cdr3_aa: CASSTYREEAEAFF

clone_size: -
d_call: TRBD2
v_call: TRBV11-2
j_call: TRBJ2-5
cdr3_nt: TGTGCCAGCAGCTCCTGGGAGGGGCGCCTTCAAGAGACCCAGTACTTC
cdr3_aa: CASSSWEGRLQETQYF

clone_size: -
d_call: -
v_call: TRBV11-3
j_call: TRBJ1-1
cdr3_nt: TGTGCCAGCAGCTTAGAGCAGGGCACTGAAGCTTTCTTT
cdr3_aa: CASSLEQGTEAFF

clone_size: -
d_call: TRBD2
v_call: TRBV5-1
j_call: TRBJ2-7
cdr3_nt: TGCGCCAGCAGCGTCCGGACATTTGGGGCGGGAGACCCCGAGCAGTACTTC
cdr3_aa: CASSVRTFGAGDPEQYF

clone_size: -
d_call: -
v_call: TRBV29-1
j_call: TRBJ2-5
cdr3_nt: TGCAGCGGGAAGTTGTCTGCCACCTCTCTACAAGAGACCCAGTACTTC
cdr3_aa: CSGKLSATSLQETQYF

clone_size: -
d_call: TRBD1
v_call: TRBV30
j_call: TRBJ1-5
cdr3_nt: TGTGCCTGGAGTGTTACAGGGGGTGTTCAGCCCCAGCATTTT
cdr3_aa: CAWSVTGGVQPQHF

clone_size: -
d_call: -
v_call: TRBV29-1
j_call: TRBJ2-7
cdr3_nt: TGCAGCGTTTCGGGGGCTGGGAACAGTGGCTCCTACGAGCAGTACTTC
cdr3_aa: CSVSGAGNSGSYEQYF

clone_size: many
d_call: -
v_call: TRBV5-1
j_call: TRBJ1-2
cdr3_nt: TGCGCCAGCAGCCGGCCCGAGGGATCTGGCTACACCTTC
cdr3_aa: CASSRPEGSGYTF

clone_size: once
d_call: -
v_call: TRBV5-4
j_call: TRBJ1-2
cdr3_nt: TGTGCCAGCAGCTTGTTGGGGGCAGGCTACACCTTC
cdr3_aa: CASSLLGAGYTF

clone_size: -
d_call: -
v_call: TRBV21-1
j_call: TRBJ1-1
cdr3_nt: TGTGCCAGCAGCCCCACGGCCCAGGGTATCACTGAAGCTTTCTTT
cdr3_aa: CASSPTAQGITEAFF

clone_size: -
d_call: -
v_call: TRBV2
j_call: TRBJ2-5
cdr3_nt: TGTGCCAGCAACCGCAGGGGTGTCCAAGAGACCCAGTACTTC
cdr3_aa: CASNRRGVQETQYF

clone_size: few
d_call: -
v_call: TRBV18
j_call: TRBJ2-5
cdr3_nt: TGTGCCAGCTCACAACCAGGAGAGACCCAGTACTTC
cdr3_aa: CASSQPGETQYF

clone_size: -
d_call: -
v_call: TRBV5-6
j_call: TRBJ2-1
cdr3_nt: TGTGCCAGCAGCCGTGGGACATACAATGAGCAGTTCTTC
cdr3_aa: CASSRGTYNEQFF